The 13 T cell receptor beta chains listed next were all sequenced from one sample in a study of CD8 T cells in ankylosing spondylitis. Study-wide points: Apparently characteristic of ankylosing spondylitis blood was a TCR beta motif (about 8 highly homologous variants).

One entry per CDR3 protein results from TCRdb running MiXCR on the 5' RACE reads. The sample yields over 400,000 distinct CDR3 sequences, 26% seen once. Antigen specificity for these receptors is unknown. Sequencing input: blood, either unsorted or a sorted T cell fraction (not recorded which). The source of these receptors is a male donor with ankylosing spondylitis.

The J gene is TRBJ1-2, the V gene TRBV7-9; the D gene is possibly TRBD1 (6 bases). Germline CDR1 SEHNR, CDR2 FQNEAQ (reference sequence). The CDR3 extends over 14 amino acids. V lost 1 base, J lost 4 bases, and 10 bases lay in between. CDR3 nucleotides: TGTGCCAGCAGCTTAGGATGGACAGCCTATGGCTACACCTTC. Translated, it gives CASSLGWTAYGYTF.

The rearrangement joins TRBV7-9 to TRBJ1-5; D unclear. Germline V gene sequence: CDR1 SEHNR, CDR2 FQNEAQ (reference sequence). This CDR3 region has 14 residues. V lost 5 bases, J lost 3 bases, and 11 bases lay in between. The CDR3 sequence: CASSPQSPNQPQHF. CDR3 nucleotides: TGTGCCAGCAGCCCCCAGTCGCCCAATCAGCCCCAGCATTTT.

This clonotype was recorded a few times. The CDR3 DNA is TGTGCCAGCAGTGAGGGGGACACCCAAGGGGCCCAGTACTTC. Translating it yields CASSEGDTQGAQYF. This rearrangement joins TRBV25-1 to TRBJ2-5, with D possibly TRBD1 on 6 matching bases. Trimming removed 3 bases from V and 9 bases from J, with 17 bases in between. Germline lookup yields CDR1 MGHDK and CDR2 SYGVNS. CDR3 length: 14 amino acids.

The genes are TRBV6-2 or TRBV6-3 and TRBJ2-7, with 7 bases lining up with TRBD2. From germline, CDR1 is MNHEY and CDR2 SVGEGT. There are 22 residues in the CDR3. The junction had 26 bases not matched to a gene; V was cut back by 0 bases and J by 3 bases. CDR3 loop: CASSYSILSAREGLGHYYEQYV. CDR3 DNA sequence: TGTGCCAGCAGTTACTCGATTCTGTCCGCGAGGGAGGGTCTGGGGCACTACTACGAGCAGTACGTC.

This chain connects TRBV5-1 to TRBJ2-1; D is undetermined. The CDR3 loop spans 15 amino acids. CDR1 is SGHRS, CDR2 YFSETQ, per germline. Between the trimmed V and J ends, which lost 4 bases and 3 bases, there was a span of 14 bases. CDR3 DNA sequence: TGCGCCAGCAGCCCTAACACCGACGGCTACAATGAGCAGTTCTTC. It encodes CASSPNTDGYNEQFF.

This chain links TRBV11-2 with TRBJ2-2, with TRBD2 matching 11 bases. This CDR3 comprises 19 residues. The V segment lost 4 bases and the J segment 4 bases; nucleotides outside the gene matches: 14. Germline CDR1 SGHAT, CDR2 FQNNGV. This chain's CDR3 is CASSSQTRSSGRITGELFF. CDR3 nucleotide sequence: TGTGCCAGCAGCTCCCAGACCAGGTCTAGCGGGAGGATCACCGGGGAGCTGTTTTTT.

The rearrangement links TRBV27 to TRBJ2-3; 10 bases are shared with TRBD1. This CDR3 is built from 16 residues. Germline CDR1 is MNHEY and CDR2 is SMNVEV (reference sequence). V was clipped by 5 bases and J by 4 bases; unmatched bases: 9. The DNA of the CDR3 is TGTGCCAGCAGTGAATACCGGGACAGGGGTGCAGATACGCAGTATTTT. Translated: CASSEYRDRGADTQYF.

This chain links TRBV20-1 with TRBJ1-4; D not certain. This CDR3 spans 14 amino acids. Germline CDR1 is DFQATT and CDR2 is SNEGSKA (reference sequence). With 0 bases removed from V and 6 bases from J, the gap between germline ends came to 11 bases. CDR3 residues: CSARDFRADEKLFF. The CDR3 nucleotides read TGCAGTGCTAGAGATTTTAGGGCGGATGAAAAACTGTTTTTT.

This chain links TRBV5-1 with TRBJ2-7, with TRBD1 identical over 9 bases. Trimming cost V 3 bases and J 0 bases; bases outside gene matches: 4. The germline CDR1 and CDR2 sequences are SGHRS and YFSETQ. This CDR3 comprises 15 residues. The CDR3 DNA is TGCGCCAGCAGCTCAGGACAGGGGCTCTCCTACGAGCAGTACTTC. Its translation is CASSSGQGLSYEQYF.

This clonotype was seen a handful of times. The V gene is TRBV10-3, the J gene TRBJ2-1; no clear D gene. This CDR3 has 12 residues. Germline V gene lookup returns CDR1 ENHRY and CDR2 SYGVKD. V was cut by 1 base and J by 7 bases, with 5 bases left in between. Written as DNA, the CDR3 is TGTGCCATCAGTGAGTATGGGAATGAGCAGTTCTTC. It yields the protein CAISEYGNEQFF.

V and J are TRBV20-1 and TRBJ2-1, with 12 positions matching TRBD2. In germline, CDR1 is DFQATT, CDR2 SNEGSKA (reference sequence). CDR3 length: 17 amino acids. Germline trimming cut 3 bases from V and 2 bases from J; bases unmatched to any gene: 8. The CDR3 coding sequence is TGCAGTGCTAGGAACTACCTAGCGGGAGGGCCCTACAATGAGCAGTTCTTC. This encodes CSARNYLAGGPYNEQFF.

The rearrangement uses TRBV6-2 or TRBV6-3 and TRBJ1-2; D is unclear. Trimming pared 2 bases from V and 6 bases from J, leaving 7 bases between. CDR1 MNHEY and CDR2 SVGEGT come from the germline V gene. The CDR3 runs to 12 residues. The CDR3 is CASSYRTDGYTF. The CDR3 DNA is TGTGCCAGCAGTTACCGGACGGATGGCTACACCTTC.

This clonotype was found many times. The V call is TRBV12-3 or TRBV12-4, the J call TRBJ1-5; 7 bases agree with TRBD1. V lost 5 bases to trimming and J lost 7 bases; unmatched junction nucleotides: 2. CDR3 length equals 12 residues. The CDR3 nucleotides read TGTGCCAGCAGTCAGGGGGACCAGCCCCAGCATTTT. Translation gives CASSQGDQPQHF.